A single sample gave rise to the 30 T cell receptor beta chains below, sequenced in a study of OX40 agonist ivuxolimab in advanced cancers. Sequenced by immunoSEQ multiplex PCR; TCRdb stores in-frame clones only, minus some. The top ten hold less than 0.35% of the sample, which has 80,000 to 100,000 clones, roughly 90% seen once. The sequences come from CD4+ or CD8+ T cells sorted from blood, collected in a trial of the OX40 agonist ivuxolimab. The receptors derive from an adult with an advanced solid tumor such as melanoma, head and neck, liver or kidney cancer.

The chain is built from TRBV21-1 and TRBJ2-7; the table's TRBD1 call for D was not verified on the DNA. TRBV21-1 is given as a pseudogene. The CDR3 sequence is 14 residues long. CDR3 region: CASSKRQGADEQYF. In DNA, the CDR3 is TGTGCCAGCAGCAAAAGGCAGGGGGCCGACGAGCAGTACTTC.

The genes are TRBV14 and TRBJ2-3; D might be TRBD1 (6 bases). Germline V CDR1 and CDR2: SGHDN, FVKESK. Trimming removed 2 bases at V and 1 base at J, with 13 bases between. The length of the CDR3 is 16 residues. The CDR3 region is CASSQLWGRGTDTQYF. The CDR3 DNA follows: TGTGCCAGCAGCCAATTGTGGGGGCGAGGCACAGATACGCAGTATTTT.

The chain links TRBV19 to TRBJ1-2; D unresolved. This CDR3 has 17 residues. In germline, CDR1 is LNHDA, CDR2 SQIVND (reference sequence). V was clipped by 5 bases and J by 0 bases, with 19 bases between them. CDR3 protein: CASSEKKGSATNYGYTF. In nucleotides, the CDR3 is TGTGCCAGTAGTGAGAAAAAAGGGTCAGCAACTAACTATGGCTACACCTTC.

The chain recombines TRBV11-2 with TRBJ2-5; 11 bases match TRBD2. CDR1 SGHAT and CDR2 FQNNGV come from the germline V gene. V dropped 0 bases and J dropped 6; count of bases not matched to a gene: 6. CDR3 length: 16 amino acids. CDR3 coding DNA: TGTGCCAGCAGCTTAGATCTAACTAGCGGGAGCAAGACCCAGTACTTC. Protein product: CASSLDLTSGSKTQYF. Drawing the rest from reference TRBV11-2 and TRBJ2-5, the complete variable domain is EAGVAQSPRYKIIEKRQSVAFWCNPISGHATLYWYQQILGQGPKLLIQFQNNGVVDDSQLPKDRFSAERLKGVDSTLKIQPAKLEDSAVYLCASSLDLTSGSKTQYFGPGTRLLVL.

The CDR3 protein is CASGRDSFGGETQYF. CDR3 sequence (DNA): TGTGCCAGCGGCAGGGACAGCTTCGGGGGGGAGACCCAGTACTTC. The V and J genes are TRBV2 and TRBJ2-5; the D gene could be TRBD1 or TRBD2 (7 bases each). Trimming left V 8 bases short and J 5 bases short, with 21 bases between. The germline CDR1 and CDR2 sequences are SNHLY and FYNNEI. This CDR3 has 15 residues.

The V gene is TRBV28, the J gene TRBJ1-2; possible D gene TRBD1, 6 bases. Germline lookup yields CDR1 MDHEN and CDR2 SYDVKM. This CDR3 spans 15 amino acids. Trimming stripped 6 bases from V and 7 bases from J, with 21 bases between. The CDR3 DNA follows: TGTGCCAGCAGGCCCGTTGGTCTGGGGGCCGGTGGCTACACCTTC. Translation gives CASRPVGLGAGGYTF.

The chain carries TRBV6-5 and TRBJ2-2, with a weak D call TRBD1 (5 bases). The CDR3 is made up of 15 amino acids. V dropped 1 base and J dropped 2 bases, with 8 bases sitting between them. Germline V gene lookup returns CDR1 MNHEY and CDR2 SVGAGI. The CDR3 here is CASSYFQGNTGELFF. The CDR3 region has the DNA TGTGCCAGCAGTTACTTCCAGGGAAACACCGGGGAGCTGTTTTTT.

The chain links TRBV5-5 to TRBJ2-3, with TRBD2 identical over 7 bases. The CDR3 length is 18 residues. V lost 4 bases, J lost 2 bases, and 16 bases stayed unmatched. Germline CDR1 reads SGHKS; CDR2 reads YYEKEE (reference sequence). CDR3 sequence reads: CASSQRGGGSLNTDTQYF. In DNA form, the CDR3 reads TGTGCCAGCAGCCAGCGGGGCGGCGGGAGTCTAAACACAGATACGCAGTATTTT. Together with reference TRBV5-5 and TRBJ2-3, the CDR3 gives the full variable domain: DAGVTQSPTHLIKTRGQQVTLRCSPISGHKSVSWYQQVLGQGPQFIFQYYEKEERGRGNFPDRFSARQFPNYSSELNVNALLLGDSALYLCASSQRGGGSLNTDTQYFGPGTRLTVL.

CDR3 sequence reads: CASSVEVETSYGYTF. The CDR3 DNA reads as TGTGCCAGCAGCGTAGAGGTGGAAACAAGCTATGGCTACACCTTC. The chain combines TRBV9 with TRBJ1-2; D gene uncertain. There are 15 residues in the CDR3. V lost 0 bases and J 4 bases, leaving 13 bases between the germline ends. CDR1 is SGDLS and CDR2 is YYNGEE in the germline V gene.

This chain connects TRBV7-9 to TRBJ2-5, with TRBD1 matching 7 bases. V trimming: 8 bases; J trimming: 9 bases; junction bases outside the gene matches: 12. CDR3 size: 13 residues. Germline CDR1 reads SEHNR; CDR2 reads FQNEAQ (reference sequence). CDR3 DNA sequence: TGTGCCAGCCGATCCTCGACAGGGAGCTCCCAGTACTTC. This gives the protein CASRSSTGSSQYF. The whole variable domain, remainder taken from reference TRBV7-9 and TRBJ2-5, is DTGVSQNPRHKITKRGQNVTFRCDPISEHNRLYWYRQTLGQGPEFLTYFQNEAQLEKSRLLSDRFSAERPKGSFSTLEIQRTEQGDSAMYLCASRSSTGSSQYFGPGTRLLVL.

Regarding this clone: The CDR3 end shows no conserved phenylalanine or tryptophan, and so a read error is likely. CDR3 DNA: TGTGCCAGCAGTTACTCGAGTCAGAATACTGAAGCTTTCTCT. Translation gives CASSYSSQNTEAFS. This sequence joins TRBV6-6 and TRBJ1-1, with D hard to call. Trimming took off 0 bases at V and 5 bases at J, with 10 bases between the two ends. Germline values: CDR1 MNHNY, CDR2 SVGAGI (reference sequence). This CDR3 has 14 amino acids.

The chain combines TRBV9 with TRBJ2-1; D may correspond to TRBD1 or TRBD2 (5 bases each). Germline assignment: CDR1 SGDLS and CDR2 YYNGEE. Trimming took 0 bases from V and 9 from J, leaving 13 bases between them. The CDR3 runs to 14 residues. Written as DNA, the CDR3 is TGTGCCAGCAGCGTAGATCCGGGAACAGGTGAGCAGTTCTTC. This sequence encodes CASSVDPGTGEQFF.

Regarding this clone: Relative to the germline gene, one junction end is altered; a read error may explain this. The V call is TRBV11-3, the J call TRBJ2-7; D might be TRBD2 (5 bases). CDR1 and CDR2 from the germline V gene are SGHNT and YENEEA. CDR3 length: 13 residues. The CDR3 loop reads CASSLERVYEQYF. Here the CDR3 DNA reads TGTGCCAGCAGCCTAGAGAGGGTGTACGAGCAGTACTTC.

The chain uses TRBV6-6 and TRBJ1-1; tentatively, D is TRBD1 (5 bases). Per the germline V gene, CDR1 is MNHNY and CDR2 is SVGAGI (reference sequence). Trimming shortened V by 2 bases and J by 1 base, and 11 bases separated the two germline ends. The CDR3 loop spans 15 amino acids. The CDR3 DNA reads as TGTGCCAGCAGTTACCTTGGGACCACGAACACTGAAGCTTTCTTT. It is translated as CASSYLGTTNTEAFF.

J is TRBJ1-2 and V is TRBV5-1; possible D gene TRBD1, 5 bases. This CDR3 is 14 amino acids long. Per the germline V gene, CDR1 is SGHRS and CDR2 is YFSETQ. The V gene lost 0 bases and the J gene lost 4 bases, with 10 bases spanning the gap. CDR3 region: CASSLASGTYGYTF. CDR3 sequence (DNA): TGCGCCAGCAGCTTGGCCTCAGGGACCTATGGCTACACCTTC.

The chain recombines TRBV7-8 with TRBJ2-5; 12 bases are shared with TRBD2. Trimming at V came to 2 bases and at J to 2 bases, leaving 3 bases not matched to a gene. The V gene's germline CDR1 is SGHVS and CDR2 FQNEAQ. The CDR3 spans 16 residues. CDR3 sequence: CASSLLGLAGQETQYF. CDR3 sequence (DNA): TGTGCCAGCAGCTTACTAGGACTAGCGGGACAAGAGACCCAGTACTTC.

This clone was found a few times. This chain uses TRBV28 with TRBJ2-2; 10 bases line up with TRBD2. This CDR3 has 18 amino acids. Unmatched junction bases numbered 14, after V lost 5 bases and J lost 5 bases. Germline V gene data show CDR1 as MDHEN and CDR2 as SYDVKM. The CDR3 nucleotides are TGTGCCAGCAGTGCAAATATACTACTAGCGGGAAGAACCGGGGAGCTGTTTTTT. This translates into CASSANILLAGRTGELFF.

The rearrangement uses TRBV6-4 and TRBJ2-3; 9 positions agree with TRBD1. The CDR3 extends over 19 amino acids. The V and J ends lost 0 bases and 1 base, in that order; junction bases with no gene match: 11. The V gene's germline CDR1 is MRHNA and CDR2 SNTAGT. The CDR3 loop is CASSDSRDRASLRTDTQYF. CDR3 in DNA: TGTGCCAGCAGTGACTCCCGGGACAGGGCGTCTCTACGCACAGATACGCAGTATTTT.

This CDR3 is CASSSGTSGLNEQFF. The DNA of the CDR3 is TGTGCCAGTAGTTCCGGGACTAGCGGGTTGAATGAGCAGTTCTTC. V usage is TRBV19 and J usage is TRBJ2-1, with 12 bases lining up with TRBD2. The germline gives CDR1 LNHDA, CDR2 SQIVND (reference sequence). This CDR3 spans 15 amino acids. V was clipped by 5 bases and J by 7 bases; unmatched bases: 6.

The rearrangement uses TRBV28 and TRBJ1-4; perhaps TRBD1 as D (6 bases). This CDR3 spans 14 amino acids. Trimming shortened V by 7 bases and J by 3 bases, and 12 bases separated the two germline ends. Per the germline V gene, CDR1 is MDHEN and CDR2 is SYDVKM. The CDR3 region is CASNLQGPNEKLFF. The DNA of the CDR3 is TGTGCCAGCAACCTACAGGGACCTAATGAAAAACTGTTTTTT. Filled out from reference TRBV28 and TRBJ1-4, the complete variable domain reads DVKVTQSSRYLVKRTGEKVFLECVQDMDHENMFWYRQDPGLGLRLIYFSYDVKMKEKGDIPEGYSVSREKKERFSLILESASTNQTSMYLCASNLQGPNEKLFFGSGTQLSVL.

This sequence joins TRBV21-1 and TRBJ2-5; the table's TRBD1 call for D was not verified on the DNA. TRBV21-1 constitutes a pseudogene. This CDR3 has 16 amino acids. The CDR3 spells CASSPRTGGSQETQYF. For the CDR3, the DNA is TGTGCCAGCAGCCCCCGGACAGGGGGCAGCCAAGAGACCCAGTACTTC.

The V gene is TRBV7-9, the J gene TRBJ2-3, with TRBD1 identical over 7 bases. Per the germline V gene, CDR1 is SEHNR and CDR2 is FQNEAQ (reference sequence). The CDR3 sequence is 14 residues long. V was clipped by 6 bases and J by 5 bases; unmatched bases: 8. The CDR3 coding sequence is TGTGCCAGCAGTCCTAGGGGGCGTGGAGATACGCAGTATTTT. Translating it yields CASSPRGRGDTQYF. The variable domain in full, completed from reference TRBV7-9 and TRBJ2-3, reads DTGVSQNPRHKITKRGQNVTFRCDPISEHNRLYWYRQTLGQGPEFLTYFQNEAQLEKSRLLSDRFSAERPKGSFSTLEIQRTEQGDSAMYLCASSPRGRGDTQYFGPGTRLTVL.

V usage is TRBV13 and J usage is TRBJ2-3; perhaps TRBD2 as D (6 bases). CDR3 size: 15 residues. CDR1 is PRHDT and CDR2 is FYEKMQ in the germline V gene (reference sequence). Trimming took off 5 bases at V and 1 base at J, with 13 bases between the two ends. The CDR3 DNA sequence: TGTGCCAGCAGCGCACCTCCTAGCGGCACAGATACGCAGTATTTT. Protein product: CASSAPPSGTDTQYF.

V usage is TRBV10-1 and J usage is TRBJ2-5; 7 bases align to TRBD1. There are 14 residues in the CDR3. CDR1 is WNHNN and CDR2 is SYGVQD in the germline V gene (reference sequence). Trimming took 0 bases from V and 6 from J; bases not matched to a gene: 4. CDR3 in amino acids: CASSESTGRQTQYF. CDR3 sequence (DNA): TGCGCCAGCAGTGAGTCGACAGGGCGACAGACCCAGTACTTC.

The genes are TRBV28 and TRBJ2-1, with 14 bases that match TRBD2. CDR3 length equals 15 residues. CDR1 is MDHEN and CDR2 is SYDVKM in the germline V gene. V lost 6 bases to trimming and J lost 9 bases; unmatched junction nucleotides: 7. CDR3: CASSGLAGGSTEQFF. Written as DNA, the CDR3 is TGTGCCAGCAGCGGACTAGCGGGAGGTAGTACTGAGCAGTTCTTC.

The rearrangement uses TRBV19 and TRBJ2-1, with D possibly being TRBD2 (6 bases). V was cut by 3 bases and J by 6 bases, with 12 bases left in between. Germline CDR1 and CDR2: LNHDA and SQIVND (reference sequence). This CDR3 has 14 amino acids. CDR3 DNA sequence: TGTGCCAGTAGTATTTCCGGGAGAGGCAATGAGCAGTTCTTC. Amino acid sequence: CASSISGRGNEQFF.

The chain is built from TRBV4-1 and TRBJ2-2, with D hard to call. Trimming removed 1 base at V and 5 bases at J, with 8 bases between. The CDR3 loop spans 14 amino acids. Germline V gene data show CDR1 as MGHRA and CDR2 as YSYEKL. The CDR3 here is CASSQATTTGELFF. CDR3 in DNA: TGCGCCAGCAGCCAAGCTACAACAACCGGGGAGCTGTTTTTT.

The gene calls are TRBV19 and TRBJ2-7; 7 positions match TRBD2. CDR1 is LNHDA and CDR2 is SQIVND in the germline V gene (reference sequence). J gave up 3 bases and V 1 base, and 9 bases lay outside the gene matches. The CDR3 has 16 residues. The CDR3: CASSIVRASGFYEQYF. CDR3 coding DNA: TGTGCCAGTAGTATAGTTCGGGCTAGCGGCTTCTACGAGCAGTACTTC.

The V and J genes are TRBV5-1 and TRBJ1-1; D not resolved. V was cut by 3 bases and J by 1 base, with 13 bases left in between. The germline gives CDR1 SGHRS, CDR2 YFSETQ. This CDR3 region has 15 residues. The CDR3 DNA reads as TGCGCCAGCAGCTCGTCGGGATTCCCGAACACTGAAGCTTTCTTT. Amino acids: CASSSSGFPNTEAFF.

The chain has TRBV7-9 and TRBJ2-1; TRBD2 agrees at 8 bases. V lost 4 bases to trimming and J lost 7 bases; unmatched junction nucleotides: 12. The CDR3 length is 16 residues. CDR1 and CDR2 from the germline V gene are SEHNR and FQNEAQ (reference sequence). CDR3 bases: TGTGCCAGCAGCTCCCCGGGACTAGGGGCTGTGAATGAGCAGTTCTTC. Translating gives CASSSPGLGAVNEQFF.